This TCR beta chain was identified in a study of shared T cell receptors in the human thymus. The data were produced by immunoSEQ multiplex PCR, yet TCRdb's version contains in-frame clones alone and is incomplete. The repertoire includes about 660,000 clones, roughly 90% of them detected once, and approximately 0.01% sits in the top ten. This clone appeared a few times. J gave up 8 bases and V 1 base, and 14 bases lay outside the gene matches. The CDR3 consists of 17 residues. The germline CDR1 and CDR2 sequences are LGHNA and YNFKEQ. These data were likewise used in another study, on human thymus T cells. That investigation notes: Samples came from healthy Finnish infants during open corrective cardiac surgery. The study used thymus tissue resected during corrective heart surgery. Within thymic and blood repertoires, V and J gene usage appeared to be biased. Thymic repertoires of unrelated individuals were reported in related research to overlap highly.

This clonotype was obtained from a boy under two years old with a congenital heart defect. This chain uses TRBV4-2 with TRBJ2-1; 7 nucleotides match TRBD2. The sequencing sample was made of thymocytes. CDR3 loop: CASSQAKPLASKDEQFF. CDR3 nucleotides: TGTGCCAGCAGCCAAGCAAAACCACTAGCGTCAAAGGATGAGCAGTTCTTC.